At least ten counts were recorded for the clone carrying this T cell receptor beta chain. The CDR3 spans 16 residues. CDR1 DFQATT and CDR2 SNEGSKA come from the germline V gene (reference sequence). V lost 0 bases, J lost 0 bases, and 4 bases stayed unmatched. Using its own MiXCR run on the reads, TCRdb lists one record per CDR3 protein. This table has under 5,500 distinct CDR3 sequences, around 8.1% appearing once. The TCR was taken from a human donor with rheumatoid arthritis. Sequences were obtained from CD4+ T cells from synovial fluid. The chain couples TRBV20-1 to TRBJ2-7; 11 bases map to TRBD2. The chain's CDR3 is CSARDPGLAASYEQYF. The DNA for the CDR3 is TGCAGTGCTAGAGATCCGGGACTAGCGGCCTCCTACGAGCAGTACTTC.